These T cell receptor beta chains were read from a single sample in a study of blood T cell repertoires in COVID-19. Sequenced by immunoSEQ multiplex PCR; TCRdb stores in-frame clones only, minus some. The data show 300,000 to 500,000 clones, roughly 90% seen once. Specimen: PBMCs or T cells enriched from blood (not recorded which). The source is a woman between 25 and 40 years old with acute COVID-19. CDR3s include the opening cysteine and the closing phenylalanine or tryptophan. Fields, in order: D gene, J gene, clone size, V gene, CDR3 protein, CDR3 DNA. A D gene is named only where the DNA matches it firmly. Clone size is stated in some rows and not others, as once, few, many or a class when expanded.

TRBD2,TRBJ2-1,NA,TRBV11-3,CASSLTSGAYNEQFF,TGTGCCAGCAGCTTAACTAGCGGAGCATACAATGAGCAGTTCTTC
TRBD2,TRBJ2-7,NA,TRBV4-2,CASSHTGLAGTYEQYF,TGTGCCAGCAGCCACACAGGACTAGCGGGGACCTACGAGCAGTACTTC
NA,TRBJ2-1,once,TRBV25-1,CASSGTPGDTLHNEQFF,TGTGCCAGCAGTGGGACCCCCGGGGACACTCTCCACAATGAGCAGTTCTTC
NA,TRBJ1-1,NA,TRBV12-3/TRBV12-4,CASSLAGVEAFF,TGTGCCAGCAGTTTAGCCGGAGTGGAAGCTTTCTTT
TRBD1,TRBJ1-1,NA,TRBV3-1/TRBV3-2,CASSRLSTGTEAFF,TGTGCCAGCAGCCGCCTCTCGACAGGGACTGAAGCTTTCTTT
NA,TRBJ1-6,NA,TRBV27,CASSLRVYSPLHF,TGTGCCAGCAGTTTGAGGGTGTACTCACCCCTCCACTTT
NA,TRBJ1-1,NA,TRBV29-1,CSVVVTGNTEAFF,TGCAGCGTTGTCGTGACAGGGAACACTGAAGCTTTCTTT
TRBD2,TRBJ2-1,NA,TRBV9,CASSVGSSGGSSYNEQFF,TGTGCCAGCAGCGTAGGATCTAGCGGGGGTAGCTCCTACAATGAGCAGTTCTTC
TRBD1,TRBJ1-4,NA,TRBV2,CASSGTGQGFEKLFF,TGTGCCAGCAGTGGGACGGGACAGGGTTTTGAAAAACTGTTTTTT
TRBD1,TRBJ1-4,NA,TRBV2,CASTSTGSEKLFF,TGTGCCAGCACCTCGACAGGGAGCGAAAAACTGTTTTTT
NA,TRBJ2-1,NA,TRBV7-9,CASSLVAGKAYNEQFF,TGTGCCAGCAGCTTAGTGGCGGGAAAGGCCTACAATGAGCAGTTCTTC
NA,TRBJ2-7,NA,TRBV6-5,CASSYSPRSYEQYF,TGTGCCAGCAGTTACTCTCCCAGATCCTACGAGCAGTACTTC
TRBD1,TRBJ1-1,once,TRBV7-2,CASSPRTGRGTEAFF,TGTGCCAGCAGCCCCAGGACAGGAAGGGGCACTGAAGCTTTCTTT
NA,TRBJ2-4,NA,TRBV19,CASSIARTIAKNIQYF,TGTGCCAGTAGTATAGCCCGAACTATAGCCAAAAACATTCAGTACTTC
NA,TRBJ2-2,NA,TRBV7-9,CASSSPTAFTGELFF,TGTGCCAGCAGCTCCCCGACAGCCTTCACCGGGGAGCTGTTTTTT
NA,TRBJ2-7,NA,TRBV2,CASKRGQVYEQYF,TGTGCCAGCAAAAGGGGCCAGGTCTACGAGCAGTACTTC
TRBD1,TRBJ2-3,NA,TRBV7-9,CASSLVVQGVADTQYF,TGTGCCAGCAGCTTAGTAGTACAGGGGGTTGCGGATACGCAGTATTTT
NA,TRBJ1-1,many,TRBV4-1,CASSQESRSNTEAFF,TGCGCCAGCAGCCAAGAATCCCGAAGCAACACTGAAGCTTTCTTT
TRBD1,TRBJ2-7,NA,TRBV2,CASSGTGGSYEQYF,TGTGCCAGCAGTGGGACAGGGGGTTCCTACGAGCAGTACTTC
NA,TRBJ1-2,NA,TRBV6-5,CASLSPGGYQYGYTF,TGTGCCAGCCTGTCGCCAGGAGGATATCAGTATGGCTACACCTTC
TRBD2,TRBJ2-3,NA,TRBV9,CASSERGGSTDTQYF,TGTGCCAGCAGCGAGCGGGGGGGAAGCACAGATACGCAGTATTTT
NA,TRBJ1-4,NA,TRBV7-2,CASSLGTGTFYEKLFF,TGTGCCAGCAGCTTAGGGACCGGGACTTTTTATGAAAAACTGTTTTTT
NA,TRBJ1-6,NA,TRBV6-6,CASRNDRNSPLHF,TGTGCCAGCAGGAACGACAGAAATTCACCCCTCCACTTT
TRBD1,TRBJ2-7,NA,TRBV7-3,CASSLTGQGSYEQYF,TGTGCCAGCAGCTTAACGGGACAGGGCTCCTACGAGCAGTACTTC
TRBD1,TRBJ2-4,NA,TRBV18,CASSPRDREGNIQYF,TGTGCCAGCTCGCCCCGGGACAGGGAGGGAAACATTCAGTACTTC
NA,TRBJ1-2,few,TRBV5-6,CASSLDSDSYGYTF,TGTGCCAGCAGCTTGGACAGTGATTCCTATGGCTACACCTTC
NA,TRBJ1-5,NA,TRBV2,CASRGPGARQPQHF,TGTGCCAGCAGGGGGCCAGGGGCCCGCCAGCCCCAGCATTTT
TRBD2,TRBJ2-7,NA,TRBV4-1,CASSRTSGGSYEQYF,TGCGCCAGCAGCCGGACTAGCGGGGGTTCCTACGAGCAGTACTTC
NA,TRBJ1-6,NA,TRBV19,CASSIVQGVDSPLHF,TGTGCCAGTAGTATAGTACAGGGTGTGGATTCACCCCTCCACTTT
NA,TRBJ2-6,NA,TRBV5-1,CASSVTGSYSGANVLTF,TGCGCCAGCAGCGTCACAGGGAGTTACTCTGGGGCCAACGTCCTGACTTTC
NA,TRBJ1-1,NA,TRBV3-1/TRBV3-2,CASSQADTVWTEAFF,TGTGCCAGCAGCCAAGCCGACACGGTTTGGACTGAAGCTTTCTTT
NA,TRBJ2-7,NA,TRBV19,CASSIYFQAVEYF,TGTGCCAGTAGTATATATTTCCAGGCCGTAGAGTACTTC
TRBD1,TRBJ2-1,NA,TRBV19,CASSISGTGRSNEQFF,TGTGCCAGTAGTATATCCGGGACAGGGAGGTCCAATGAGCAGTTCTTC
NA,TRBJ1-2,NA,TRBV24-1,CATSVGQGNGYTF,TGTGCCACCAGTGTGGGGCAGGGGAACGGCTACACCTTC
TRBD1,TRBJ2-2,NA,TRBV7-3,CASNQGALGGELFF,TGTGCCAGCAATCAGGGGGCGCTGGGCGGGGAGCTGTTTTTT
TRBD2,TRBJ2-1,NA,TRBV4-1,CASSHLAGSSYNEQFF,TGCGCCAGCAGCCATCTAGCGGGTAGCTCCTACAATGAGCAGTTCTTC
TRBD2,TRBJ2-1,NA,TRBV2,CASRPLGGGSYNEQFF,TGTGCCAGCAGACCCCTTGGGGGGGGTTCCTACAATGAGCAGTTCTTC
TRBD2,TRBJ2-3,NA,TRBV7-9,CASSRTSGGRSADTQYF,TGTGCCAGCAGCCGGACTAGCGGGGGTAGGAGCGCAGATACGCAGTATTTT
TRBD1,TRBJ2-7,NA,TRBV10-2,CASSASGTASYEQYF,TGCGCCAGCAGTGCCTCCGGGACAGCCTCCTACGAGCAGTACTTC
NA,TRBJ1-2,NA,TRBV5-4,CASSLLGVSGGYTF,TGTGCCAGCAGCCTGCTTGGGGTATCGGGAGGCTACACCTTC
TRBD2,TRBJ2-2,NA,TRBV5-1,CASSLGTSSGELFF,TGCGCCAGCAGCTTGGGGACTAGCTCCGGGGAGCTGTTTTTT
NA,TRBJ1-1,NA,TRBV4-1,CASSQEGAGGTEAFF,TGCGCCAGCAGCCAAGAAGGAGCAGGAGGCACTGAAGCTTTCTTT
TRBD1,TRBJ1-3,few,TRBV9,CASSVEDRGGGNTIYF,TGTGCCAGCAGCGTAGAGGACAGGGGTGGTGGAAACACCATATATTTT
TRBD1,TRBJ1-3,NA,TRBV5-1,CASSFHHRGRGGNTIYF,TGCGCCAGCAGCTTCCACCACAGGGGGCGAGGTGGAAACACCATATATTTT
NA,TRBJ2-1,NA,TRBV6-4,CASSDSVGAPYNEQFF,TGTGCCAGCAGTGACTCAGTAGGGGCCCCTTACAATGAGCAGTTCTTC
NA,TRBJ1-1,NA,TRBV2,CASSPGPRNTEAFF,TGTGCCAGCAGCCCCGGCCCTAGGAACACTGAAGCTTTCTTT
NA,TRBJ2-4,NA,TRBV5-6,CASSLPAGIQYF,TGTGCCAGCAGCTTGCCCGCAGGCATTCAGTACTTC